This T cell receptor beta chain stems from a study of tissue T cells after allogeneic stem cell transplantation. Study-wide background: Pre-transplant PBMCs were recipient-derived, available from a handful of GVHD patients.

Turning to this clone: Its antigen remains unidentified.

From germline, CDR1 is MNHEY and CDR2 SMNVEV (reference sequence). Trimming cost V 5 bases and J 5 bases, with 13 bases left between them. CDR3 length equals 14 residues. The assay was immunoSEQ multiplex PCR, and TCRdb's table has in-frame clones only and misses some. Of under 50,000 clones listed, 80% to 95% are singletons. Study observations and caveats: Blood and spleen captured only part of the tissue TCR repertoire. Anatomically similar tissues had similar TCR repertoires within each patient.

This sequence was found in a woman aged 40-69 years who later had graft-versus-host disease after an allogeneic stem cell transplant. The sequencing used blood, collected before transplantation. V and J are TRBV27 and TRBJ1-5; the D is unclear. CDR3 sequence (DNA): TGTGCCAGCAGTGCCCGCGGGGTAGATCAGCCCCAGCATTTT. Amino acids: CASSARGVDQPQHF.